The clone carrying this T cell receptor (beta chain) was detected only a few times. The CDR3 consists of 12 residues. Germline assignment: CDR1 ENHRY and CDR2 SYGVKD. Trimming removed 6 bases from V and 10 bases from J, with 13 bases in between. TCRdb fed the 5' RACE reads into MiXCR, producing one record per CDR3 protein. The table includes a few hundred thousand distinct CDR3 sequences, around 9.7% detected once. The data stem from a study of identical twins. The V gene is TRBV10-3, the J gene TRBJ2-1; possible D gene TRBD2, 6 bases. The clonotype was recovered from a woman aged 45 to 65 in good health. Source material: naive T cells sorted from blood. CDR3 amino acids: CAIRTGEREQFF. As DNA, the CDR3 is TGTGCCATCAGGACGGGAGAACGGGAGCAGTTCTTC.